This T cell receptor beta chain was documented in a study of T cell changes during pregnancy in multiple sclerosis. The CDR3 consists of 14 residues. V lost 5 bases to trimming and J lost 4 bases, with 14 bases between them. Germline V lookup: CDR1 SGHAT, CDR2 FQNNGV. The repertoire was sequenced with immunoSEQ multiplex PCR; TCRdb's copy has only in-frame clones and lacks some. The data show around 52,000 clones, with about 91% seen just once and roughly 0.2% held by the top ten. Sequencing was performed on CD4+ T cells from peripheral blood mononuclear cells, taken in the second trimester of pregnancy. The genes are TRBV11-2 and TRBJ1-1; D gene unclear. The receptor was derived from a female donor with multiple sclerosis, enrolled in a pregnancy study. The CDR3 region is CASSRERVPTEAFF. The CDR3 bases are TGTGCCAGCAGCCGGGAGAGGGTGCCCACTGAAGCTTTCTTT. Using reference TRBV11-2 and TRBJ1-1 for the parts outside the CDR3, the full variable domain is EAGVAQSPRYKIIEKRQSVAFWCNPISGHATLYWYQQILGQGPKLLIQFQNNGVVDDSQLPKDRFSAERLKGVDSTLKIQPAKLEDSAVYLCASSRERVPTEAFFGQGTRLTVV.